The source of this TCR beta chain is a study of CD8 T cells in ankylosing spondylitis. Findings and limits, study-wide: Several highly homologous variants made up a TCR beta motif, and this motif appeared characteristic of ankylosing spondylitis blood.

With 3 bases clipped from V and 3 bases from J, the junction kept 7 bases outside the gene matches. Germline lookup yields CDR1 MGHDK and CDR2 SYGVNS. The CDR3 extends over 17 amino acids. Preparation of TCR beta libraries was done by quantitative 5'-RACE with molecular barcodes. TCRdb re-called the 5' RACE reads through MiXCR, storing one row per CDR3 protein. The table includes under 150,000 distinct CDR3 sequences, under 20% detected once. In regard to this clonotype: Antigen: not known.

This sequence originates from a male donor with ankylosing spondylitis. Sequences were obtained from blood, either unsorted or a sorted T cell fraction (not recorded which). The V call is TRBV25-1, the J call TRBJ2-2, with 10 bases that match TRBD1. The CDR3 here is CASSDFTGTGDTGELFF. The CDR3 bases are TGTGCCAGCAGTGATTTTACCGGGACAGGGGACACCGGGGAGCTGTTTTTT.